The 6 T cell receptor beta chains in this list originate from one sample, sequenced in a study of T cell changes during pregnancy in multiple sclerosis (dated by TCRdb to between 2017 and 2020). Receptor amplification or capture employed the immunoSEQ multiplex PCR assay. The table was pulled from immuneACCESS by TCRdb, which kept in-frame rearrangements only. Such tables lose some clones; where checked, under half of the loss comes from unresolved V genes, and the rest has no known cause. The sample includes about 60,000 clones, with almost 97% observed a single time. The biggest ten clones account for roughly 2.4% of the sample. This sample comprised CD8+ T cells from peripheral blood mononuclear cells, obtained after pregnancy. The source of these receptors is a female donor with multiple sclerosis, enrolled in a pregnancy study.

The chain joins TRBV11-2 to TRBJ2-7; TRBD2 matches 7 bases. V was pared by 0 bases and J by 12 bases, with 8 bases of the junction left unmatched. CDR3 length: 13 residues. The V gene's germline CDR1 is SGHAT and CDR2 FQNNGV. The DNA of the CDR3 is TGTGCCAGCAGCTTAGACCTGAGTTCGGGGGGGTACTTC. Translating gives CASSLDLSSGGYF.

This clone has just one count. The V gene is TRBV2, the J gene TRBJ2-7; tentatively, D is TRBD2 (5 bases). Germline CDR1 and CDR2: SNHLY and FYNNEI. The CDR3 consists of 13 residues. V shed 10 bases and J shed 0 bases, with 13 bases lying between them. The CDR3 DNA follows: TGTGCCACCCACGGGATAAACTCCTACGAGCAGTACTTC. Its translation is CATHGINSYEQYF.

The V call is TRBV6-5, the J call TRBJ1-1; TRBD1 is a possible D gene (5 bases). The V gene's germline CDR1 is MNHEY and CDR2 SVGAGI. Trimming stripped 2 bases from V and 5 bases from J, with 18 bases between. CDR3 length equals 16 residues. CDR3 residues: CASSYGWGPGRTEAFF. The CDR3 region has the DNA TGTGCCAGCAGTTACGGGTGGGGACCCGGGAGGACTGAAGCTTTCTTT.

The V call is TRBV15, the J call TRBJ2-1; D is ambiguous. CDR1 and CDR2 (germline): LNHNV, YYDKDF (reference sequence). Deletions cut 3 bases from V and 5 bases from J, with 11 bases between. CDR3 size: 14 residues. CDR3 nucleotides: TGTGCCACCAGCAGGAAATACCGCGACAATGAGCAGTTCTTC. The encoded protein is CATSRKYRDNEQFF.

The V and J genes are TRBV14 and TRBJ2-1, with 7 bases aligning to TRBD1. Unmatched junction bases numbered 4, after V lost 4 bases and J lost 7 bases. The CDR3 spans 13 residues. Germline CDR1 is SGHDN and CDR2 is FVKESK. This CDR3 is CASSRQGDNEQFF. Here the CDR3 DNA reads TGTGCCAGCAGCCGACAGGGTGATAATGAGCAGTTCTTC.

For the CDR3, the DNA is TGTGCCAGCAGGGGACTCGGTTTGGGAGAGCAGTACTTC. Translated: CASRGLGLGEQYF. This chain joins TRBV27 and TRBJ2-7; a weak D match, TRBD2 (6 bases). V was shortened by 6 bases and J by 7 bases, with 16 bases between the two germline ends. The CDR3 covers 13 residues. Germline V lookup: CDR1 MNHEY, CDR2 SMNVEV (reference sequence).